This TCR beta chain derives from a study of T cell repertoires in cytomegalovirus infection. Each CDR3 protein gets one entry after TCRdb re-called the reads with MiXCR. Of some 38,000 distinct CDR3 sequences in the sample, about 48% are singletons; the top ten hold 75% to 95%. Study outcomes and limitations: The study found HLA-C-restricted CMV-specific TCR beta clonotypes dominating the ex vivo response. Adding up the frequency of public TCR beta families identified people who carried CMV plus the relevant HLA.

With regard to this clonotype: Antigen specificity is unknown. An end of the junction does not agree with germline; a read error may underlie this.

Germline V CDR1 and CDR2: SNHLY, FYNNEI. The CDR3 is made up of 16 amino acids. The source of this sequence is a human donor in good health (CMV status not recorded). Some clones in this sample may be carry-over from other donors' samples. The J gene is TRBJ1-4, the V gene TRBV2, with 8 positions matching TRBD1. Sequencing was performed on CD8+ T cells from cultured PBMCs, taken from culture after CMV antigen stimulation. CDR3: CVSRPMPGQAQGGLFF. The DNA for the CDR3 is TGTGTCAGCAGGCCGATGCCGGGACAGGCTCAAGGAGGACTGTTTTTT.